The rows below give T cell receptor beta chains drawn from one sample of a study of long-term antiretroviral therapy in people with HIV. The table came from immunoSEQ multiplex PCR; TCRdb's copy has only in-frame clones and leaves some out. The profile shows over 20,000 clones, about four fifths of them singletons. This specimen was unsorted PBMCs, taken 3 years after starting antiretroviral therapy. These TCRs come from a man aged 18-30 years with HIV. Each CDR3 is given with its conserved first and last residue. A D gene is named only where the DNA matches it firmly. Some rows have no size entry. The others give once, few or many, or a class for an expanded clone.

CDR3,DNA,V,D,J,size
CASLIDSLNTEAFF,TGTGCCAGCTTAATAGACAGTCTGAACACTGAAGCTTTCTTT,TRBV2,.,TRBJ1-1,.
CAISGGLAGEETQYF,TGTGCCATCTCCGGCGGACTAGCGGGGGAGGAGACCCAGTACTTC,TRBV10-3,TRBD2,TRBJ2-5,.
CASSEALTDTLTQPQHF,TGTGCCAGCAGTGAAGCCCTGACGGATACACTAACTCAGCCCCAGCATTTT,TRBV6-1,.,TRBJ1-5,.
CASSLSMGNEAFF,TGTGCCAGCAGTCTAAGCATGGGCAATGAAGCTTTCTTT,TRBV27,.,TRBJ1-1,.
CASSYSTWNTGELFF,TGTGCCAGCAGTTACTCGACCTGGAACACCGGGGAGCTGTTTTTT,TRBV6-5,.,TRBJ2-2,.
CASSLVEGGYNTGELFF,TGCGCCAGCAGCTTGGTAGAGGGGGGATACAACACCGGGGAGCTGTTTTTT,TRBV5-1,.,TRBJ2-2,.
CASSHPSPPYEQYF,TGTGCCAGCAGTCACCCCTCTCCCCCCTACGAGCAGTACTTC,TRBV6-6,.,TRBJ2-7,.
CASTVGGDTQYF,TGTGCCAGCACCGTTGGGGGGGATACGCAGTATTTT,TRBV11-2,.,TRBJ2-3,.
CASSQEHRQETQYF,TGCGCCAGCAGCCAAGAACACAGGCAAGAGACCCAGTACTTC,TRBV4-1,.,TRBJ2-5,.
CASSLSWGSGEPQHF,TGTGCCAGCAGTTTATCGTGGGGGTCAGGGGAGCCCCAGCATTTT,TRBV27,.,TRBJ1-5,.
CASSTASTDTQYF,TGTGCCAGCAGCACGGCCAGCACAGATACGCAGTATTTT,TRBV7-3,.,TRBJ2-3,.
CASSERVMNTEAFF,TGTGCCAGCAGTGAACGGGTTATGAACACTGAAGCTTTCTTT,TRBV2,.,TRBJ1-1,.
CASSAGLADYNEQFF,TGTGCCAGCAGCGCGGGACTAGCGGACTACAATGAGCAGTTCTTC,TRBV7-8,TRBD2,TRBJ2-1,.
CASSFDRGTEAFF,TGTGCCAGCAGCTTCGACAGGGGAACTGAAGCTTTCTTT,TRBV7-3,TRBD1,TRBJ1-1,.
CASSVGTGRNTEAFF,TGTGCCAGCAGCGTAGGGACAGGGCGGAACACTGAAGCTTTCTTT,TRBV9,TRBD1,TRBJ1-1,.
CASSPLRGATGELFF,TGCGCCAGCAGCCCCCTTAGGGGGGCCACCGGGGAGCTGTTTTTT,TRBV5-1,.,TRBJ2-2,.
CATQSNTEAFF,TGTGCCACTCAGAGTAACACTGAAGCTTTCTTT,TRBV6-6,.,TRBJ1-1,.
CASSLMGQGFNEQFF,TGTGCCAGCAGCCTGATGGGACAGGGGTTCAATGAGCAGTTCTTC,TRBV6-1,TRBD1,TRBJ2-1,once
CASSFEGVCTF,TGCGCCAGCAGCTTTGAGGGGGTTTGCACCTTC,TRBV5-1,.,TRBJ1-2,.
CASSFPGLGQGEQFF,TGTGCCAGCAGTTTCCCGGGCCTCGGACAGGGTGAGCAGTTCTTC,TRBV6-5,TRBD1,TRBJ2-1,.
CASSLSGTEGEKLFF,TGCGCCAGCAGCTTGTCCGGGACAGAAGGTGAAAAACTGTTTTTT,TRBV5-1,TRBD1,TRBJ1-4,.
CASSDYGYTF,TGTGCCAGCAGCGATTATGGCTACACCTTC,TRBV7-3,.,TRBJ1-2,once
CASSKGRLSSYNEQFF,TGTGCCAGCAGCAAAGGGAGGCTTAGCTCCTACAATGAGCAGTTCTTC,TRBV21-1,.,TRBJ2-1,.
CASSLNTDTQYF,TGTGCCAGCAGCCTTAACACAGATACGCAGTATTTT,TRBV5-6,.,TRBJ2-3,.
CASRQIEGTGTQYF,TGTGCCAGCAGACAGATTGAGGGGACGGGTACGCAGTATTTT,TRBV28,.,TRBJ2-3,.